The next 11 T cell receptor beta chains were all read from a single sample in a study of T cells in lung cancer brain metastases. The data were produced by immunoSEQ multiplex PCR, yet TCRdb's version contains in-frame clones alone and is incomplete. The sample holds 3,500 to 4,500 clones; about 90% are singletons and the top ten take about 8%. Sequences were obtained from tumor tissue from the primary lung tumor. The receptors were gathered from a man between 60 and 75 years old with non-small cell lung cancer.

V and J are TRBV2 and TRBJ2-7; 7 bases align to TRBD1. The CDR3 is 14 amino acids. Germline values: CDR1 SNHLY, CDR2 FYNNEI. J lost 1 base, V lost 7 bases, and 7 bases had no gene match. This CDR3 is CASTPGQKSYEQYF. In DNA, the CDR3 is TGTGCCAGCACTCCGGGACAGAAGTCCTACGAGCAGTACTTC.

The chain has TRBV2 and TRBJ1-5; D call uncertain. This CDR3 spans 16 amino acids. Per germline, CDR1 SNHLY and CDR2 FYNNEI. The ends were cut back, 8 bases at V and 0 bases at J, with 17 bases in the middle. The CDR3 DNA reads as TGTGCCAGCGTCGGGGTCCGTGAAGATAGCAATCAGCCCCAGCATTTT. It encodes CASVGVREDSNQPQHF.

The CDR3 DNA sequence: TGTGCCAGTAGTATGGGGGGAGCGGGAGGGACTTCCTACGAGCAGTACTTC. Protein product: CASSMGGAGGTSYEQYF. V gene TRBV19 combines with J gene TRBJ2-7; 10 nucleotides line up with TRBD2. The germline V gene has CDR1 LNHDA and CDR2 SQIVND (reference sequence). This CDR3 spans 17 amino acids. Trimming at V came to 3 bases and at J to 1 base, leaving 9 bases not matched to a gene.

This rearrangement joins TRBV9 to TRBJ2-3; 11 nucleotides match TRBD2. This CDR3 is built from 18 residues. Germline loops: CDR1 SGDLS, CDR2 YYNGEE. The V gene end was trimmed by 0 bases and the J gene end by 2 bases; junction bases not matched to a gene: 8. CDR3 sequence (DNA): TGTGCCAGCAGCGTAGTCTCTAGCGGGAGGCCATCCACAGATACGCAGTATTTT. As protein: CASSVVSSGRPSTDTQYF.

V gene TRBV30 combines with J gene TRBJ2-5, with TRBD2 matching over 9 bases. Germline V gene sequence: CDR1 GTSNPN, CDR2 SVGIG (reference sequence). The CDR3 runs 15 residues. Germline trimming cut 4 bases from V and 5 bases from J; bases unmatched to any gene: 11. CDR3 in DNA: TGTGCCTGGACTAGGGGTAGCGGGGGAAGGGAGACCCAGTACTTC. Translated, it gives CAWTRGSGGRETQYF.

The CDR3 loop is CASSGGTGSYHEQYF. The CDR3 nucleotides are TGTGCCAGCAGTGGCGGGACAGGGTCTTATCACGAGCAGTACTTC. The gene calls are TRBV2 and TRBJ2-7, with 9 bases that match TRBD1. With V trimmed by 4 bases and J by 5 bases, 9 bases remained unmatched. Germline assignment: CDR1 SNHLY and CDR2 FYNNEI. There are 15 residues in the CDR3. The full variable domain, with the rest looked up from reference TRBV2 and TRBJ2-7, is EPEVTQTPSHQVTQMGQEVILRCVPISNHLYFYWYRQILGQKVEFLVSFYNNEISEKSEIFDDQFSVERPDGSNFTLKIRSTKLEDSAMYFCASSGGTGSYHEQYFGPGTRLTVT.

The rearrangement links TRBV18 to TRBJ2-7, with TRBD1 identical over 10 bases. Trimming took 0 bases from V and 6 from J; bases not matched to a gene: 8. CDR1 is KGHSH and CDR2 is LQKENI in the germline V gene. The CDR3 consists of 16 residues. CDR3 DNA sequence: TGTGCCAGCTCACCACCTACGTCTGACAGGGGGCGCGAGCAGTACTTC. Translated: CASSPPTSDRGREQYF.

This clone was recorded once. V gene TRBV11-2 combines with J gene TRBJ2-7; D is perhaps TRBD1 or TRBD2 (5 bases each). Germline lookup yields CDR1 SGHAT and CDR2 FQNNGV. V gave up 4 bases and J gave up 6 bases, with 7 bases separating them. The CDR3 loop spans 11 amino acids. The CDR3: CASSSGLEQYF. CDR3 bases: TGTGCCAGCAGCTCGGGGCTCGAGCAGTACTTC.

The chain carries TRBV7-6 and TRBJ2-1; a weak D match, TRBD2 (6 bases). This CDR3 spans 15 amino acids. V lost 3 bases, J lost 7 bases, and 16 bases lay in between. CDR1 and CDR2 (germline): SGHVS, FNYEAQ. The chain's CDR3 is CASSLGLLSGNEQFF. Written as DNA, the CDR3 is TGTGCCAGCAGCTTGGGACTCCTAAGCGGGAATGAGCAGTTCTTC.

The chain joins TRBV7-9 to TRBJ2-5, with D possibly being TRBD1 or TRBD2 (5 bases each). Trimming removed 6 bases at V and 1 base at J, with 12 bases between. The CDR3 is made up of 14 amino acids. Germline V CDR1 and CDR2: SEHNR, FQNEAQ (reference sequence). Here the CDR3 reads CASRQEGTQETQYF. CDR3 bases: TGTGCCAGCAGACAGGAAGGGACCCAAGAGACCCAGTACTTC.

This rearrangement joins TRBV28 to TRBJ2-1, with 11 bases identical to TRBD2. The junction had 4 bases not matched to a gene; V was cut back by 3 bases and J by 6 bases. CDR1 is MDHEN and CDR2 is SYDVKM in the germline V gene. The CDR3 covers 15 residues. The CDR3 is CASSFTSGRGNEQFF. The CDR3 DNA sequence: TGTGCCAGCAGTTTTACTAGCGGGAGAGGCAATGAGCAGTTCTTC.